A single sample is the source of the 20 T cell receptor beta chains below, sequenced in a study of T cell responses to AZD1222 COVID-19 vaccine (dated by TCRdb to the early 2020s). What the time point label conveys for this sample: about 28 days (+/-7) after the second vaccine dose. The library came from the immunoSEQ multiplex PCR assay. Here the immuneACCESS table is served through TCRdb, limited to in-frame sequences with V and J called. Missing clones are a known gap in these copies; in checked studies unresolved V genes cover under half, and the rest lacks a known reason. The sample table contains 100,000 or so clones; only one count was recorded for approximately 89% of them. 10% of the sample is taken by the ten largest. The sequences come from peripheral blood, collected 28 days after the second AZD1222 dose. The receptors derive from an adult who received the AZD1222 COVID-19 vaccine.

The V gene is TRBV5-1, the J gene TRBJ2-1, with 9 bases matching TRBD2. V was pared by 1 base and J by 6 bases, with 8 bases of the junction left unmatched. The length of the CDR3 is 16 residues. CDR1 is SGHRS and CDR2 is YFSETQ in the germline V gene. CDR3 sequence (DNA): TGCGCCAGCAGCTTGTCGTTGGCGGGAGGGGGCAATGAGCAGTTCTTC. Its protein is CASSLSLAGGGNEQFF. Full variable domain (rest looked up from reference TRBV5-1 and TRBJ2-1): KAGVTQTPRYLIKTRGQQVTLSCSPISGHRSVSWYQQTPGQGLQFLFEYFSETQRNKGNFPGRFSGRQFSNSRSEMNVSTLELGDSALYLCASSLSLAGGGNEQFFGPGTRLTVL.

V is TRBV30 and J is TRBJ1-5; D gene ambiguous. The CDR3 is 14 residues long. V was trimmed by 2 bases and J by 0 bases, leaving 8 bases between them. Germline-derived CDR1 and CDR2 are GTSNPN and SVGIG (reference sequence). CDR3 sequence (DNA): TGTGCCTGGAGTTTTGACTATAGCAATCAGCCCCAGCATTTT. Translation: CAWSFDYSNQPQHF.

This clone appeared once. The chain uses TRBV5-8 and TRBJ2-4; TRBD1 might be the D (5 bases). The germline V gene encodes CDR1 SGHTS and CDR2 YDEGEE. The ends were cut back, 3 bases at V and 6 bases at J, with 16 bases in the middle. The CDR3 length is 15 residues. The CDR3 nucleotides are TGTGCCAGCAGCTCCCAAGGGGTTGCTAGAAACATTCAGTACTTC. Translation gives CASSSQGVARNIQYF.

The V and J genes are TRBV5-1 and TRBJ1-2; D may be TRBD1 (5 bases). There are 13 residues in the CDR3. Trimming left V 0 bases short and J 6 bases short, with 9 bases between. Germline loops: CDR1 SGHRS, CDR2 YFSETQ. The CDR3 sequence is CASSLGSGNGYTF. CDR3 DNA sequence: TGCGCCAGCAGCTTGGGGTCAGGGAATGGCTACACCTTC.

This rearrangement joins TRBV3-1 (or the pseudogene TRBV3-2) to TRBJ1-1, with D unresolved. Looked up from germline, CDR1 is LGHDT and CDR2 is YNNKEL (reference sequence). The ends were cut back, 5 bases at V and 2 bases at J, with 15 bases in the middle. The length of the CDR3 is 15 residues. As DNA, the CDR3 is TGTGCCAGCAGCTTAAGCGGGCGCAGAAACACTGAAGCTTTCTTT. It encodes CASSLSGRRNTEAFF.

V gene TRBV6-5 combines with J gene TRBJ2-3, with TRBD2 matching over 7 bases. The CDR3 extends over 16 amino acids. Germline-derived CDR1 and CDR2 are MNHEY and SVGAGI. V shed 0 bases, J shed 0 bases, and the junction held 3 bases outside the gene matches. DNA of the CDR3: TGTGCCAGCAGTTACTCTTGGCGGGGGAGCACAGATACGCAGTATTTT. This sequence encodes CASSYSWRGSTDTQYF.

V is TRBV7-9 and J is TRBJ2-3; TRBD2 aligns across 15 bases. The germline V gene has CDR1 SEHNR and CDR2 FQNEAQ (reference sequence). This CDR3 has 17 residues. Trimming cost V 3 bases and J 2 bases; bases outside gene matches: 3. The CDR3 DNA is TGTGCCAGCAGCTTTGGACTAGCGGGAGGGCCCACAGATACGCAGTATTTT. Its protein is CASSFGLAGGPTDTQYF.

The chain is built from TRBV28 and TRBJ1-2; unclear D gene. V gave up 2 bases and J gave up 7 bases, with 14 bases separating them. The germline gives CDR1 MDHEN, CDR2 SYDVKM. The CDR3 sequence is 14 residues long. The CDR3 sequence: CASSLRALEGGYTF. The CDR3 DNA reads TGTGCCAGCAGTTTAAGGGCCTTGGAGGGTGGCTACACCTTC.

The count of this clone is one. The rearrangement joins TRBV28 to TRBJ2-7; 9 positions agree with TRBD1. This CDR3 region has 15 residues. V trimming: 3 bases; J trimming: 2 bases; junction bases outside the gene matches: 5. CDR1 MDHEN and CDR2 SYDVKM come from the germline V gene. CDR3 residues: CASSFGTGITYEQYF. DNA of the CDR3: TGTGCCAGCAGTTTCGGGACAGGGATAACCTACGAGCAGTACTTC.

The chain is built from TRBV4-1 and TRBJ2-5; TRBD2 matches 12 bases. V lost 5 bases to trimming and J lost 5 bases; unmatched junction nucleotides: 6. The CDR3 is 15 amino acids. Germline CDR1 MGHRA, CDR2 YSYEKL. CDR3 coding DNA: TGCGCCAGCAGCTTTTCGACTAGCGGGGGTGAGACCCAGTACTTC. It specifies CASSFSTSGGETQYF.

The genes are TRBV10-1 and TRBJ1-3; a weak D match, TRBD1 (6 bases). The V end lost 3 bases, the J end lost 4 bases, and 16 bases lay between the germline ends. The germline V gene encodes CDR1 WNHNN and CDR2 SYGVQD (reference sequence). CDR3 length equals 16 residues. The CDR3 loop is CASSETPGHQGNTIYF. DNA for the CDR3: TGCGCCAGCAGTGAAACCCCGGGACACCAAGGAAACACCATATATTTT.

This sequence joins TRBV5-8 and TRBJ2-7; the D call may be TRBD1 or TRBD2 (6 bases each). The CDR3 covers 14 residues. Germline CDR1 reads SGHTS; CDR2 reads YDEGEE. The V and J ends lost 10 bases and 0 bases respectively, with 17 bases between them. The CDR3 spells CACKGGRLSYEQYF. Written as DNA, the CDR3 is TGTGCCTGCAAGGGGGGCAGACTCTCCTACGAGCAGTACTTC.

V is TRBV7-2 and J is TRBJ2-1; the D gene is possibly TRBD1 (5 bases). The V end lost 6 bases, the J end lost 9 bases, and 15 bases lay between the germline ends. From germline, CDR1 is SGHTA and CDR2 FQGNSA. The CDR3 sequence is 13 residues long. CDR3 sequence: CASSLRQGVEQFF. As DNA, the CDR3 is TGTGCCAGCAGTCTCCGGCAGGGCGTTGAGCAGTTCTTC.

The chain links TRBV7-9 to TRBJ1-3; 7 nucleotides match TRBD1. V lost 5 bases to trimming and J lost 5 bases; unmatched junction nucleotides: 12. CDR1 is SEHNR and CDR2 is FQNEAQ in the germline V gene (reference sequence). CDR3 length: 16 residues. CDR3 nucleotide sequence: TGTGCCAGCAGCCCCCTCGACAGGGCTGGGAGAAACACCATATATTTT. Protein: CASSPLDRAGRNTIYF.

Concerning this clone: Relative to the germline gene, one junction end is altered; a read error may explain this. The chain links TRBV10-3 to TRBJ1-4, with a weak D call TRBD1 (5 bases). Germline values: CDR1 ENHRY, CDR2 SYGVKD. CDR3 size: 13 residues. The CDR3 here is CAISEEGSGLPAF. The DNA for the CDR3 is TGTGCCATCAGTGAGGAGGGGTCGGGCTTACCAGCTTTT.

This clone was observed a handful of times. J is TRBJ2-1 and V is TRBV30; tentatively, D is TRBD1 or TRBD2 (5 bases each). The CDR3 has 15 amino acids. Trimming shortened V by 2 bases and J by 4 bases, and 15 bases separated the two germline ends. From germline, CDR1 is GTSNPN and CDR2 SVGIG (reference sequence). CDR3 coding DNA: TGTGCCTGGAGTTTAGGAGGTGGGGCTTACAATGAGCAGTTCTTC. Translating it yields CAWSLGGGAYNEQFF.

V gene TRBV28 combines with J gene TRBJ2-3; D is undetermined. Per the germline V gene, CDR1 is MDHEN and CDR2 is SYDVKM. This CDR3 comprises 11 residues. V gave up 3 bases and J gave up 4 bases, with 2 bases separating them. CDR3 coding DNA: TGTGCCAGCAGTTTGGCAGATACGCAGTATTTT. It specifies CASSLADTQYF.

The chain combines TRBV19 with TRBJ1-2, with D tentatively TRBD1 (5 bases). V gave up 8 bases and J gave up 4 bases, with 8 bases separating them. Germline-derived CDR1 and CDR2 are LNHDA and SQIVND (reference sequence). CDR3 length: 11 amino acids. CDR3 nucleotides: TGTGCCAGTTCAGGGATCTATGGCTACACCTTC. This translates into CASSGIYGYTF. Based on the CDR3 plus reference TRBV19 and TRBJ1-2, the full variable domain is DGGITQSPKYLFRKEGQNVTLSCEQNLNHDAMYWYRQDPGQGLRLIYYSQIVNDFQKGDIAEGYSVSREKKESFPLTVTSAQKNPTAFYLCASSGIYGYTFGSGTRLTVV.

This clone was seen only a few times. This chain joins TRBV10-3 and TRBJ1-5, with a weak D call TRBD1 (5 bases). V shed 5 bases and J shed 4 bases, with 6 bases lying between them. The CDR3 contains 12 residues. Germline lookup yields CDR1 ENHRY and CDR2 SYGVKD. For the CDR3, the DNA is TGTGCCATCAGTCAGGGTAATCAGCCCCAGCATTTT. Translation gives CAISQGNQPQHF.

The chain is built from TRBV19 and TRBJ1-2; D uncertain. Trimming cost V 0 bases and J 7 bases, with 15 bases left between them. Germline CDR1 reads LNHDA; CDR2 reads SQIVND (reference sequence). The CDR3 runs to 15 residues. CDR3 sequence: CASSIDTTWPGGYTF. CDR3 sequence (DNA): TGTGCCAGTAGTATAGACACCACTTGGCCTGGTGGCTACACCTTC.